The 23 T cell receptor beta chains below come from one sample, sequenced in a study of CD8+CD57+ T cells in acquired aplastic anemia. Researchers used genomic DNA as the template to profile TCR beta VDJ and CDR3. TCRdb used MiXCR to reprocess the reads, holding one entry per CDR3 protein. This table holds 150,000 to 200,000 distinct CDR3 sequences, around half found once. Selection for sequencing was limited to patients who had shown CD8+CD57+ cell expansion by flow cytometry. Specimen: sorted CD4+, CD8+, or CD8+CD57+ T cells (not recorded which) from PBMCs. Every receptor here comes from a human donor with aplastic anemia.

This clonotype was observed once. The chain carries TRBV19 and TRBJ2-2; 8 bases match TRBD1. In germline, CDR1 is LNHDA, CDR2 SQIVND (reference sequence). With V trimmed by 10 bases and J by 3 bases, 13 bases remained unmatched. This CDR3 has 16 residues. CDR3 bases: TGTGCCACAAACTCCGGGACAGGAGCGGACACCGGGGAGCTGTTTTTT. Amino acid sequence: CATNSGTGADTGELFF.

This clonotype was picked up many times. For the CDR3, the DNA is TGTGCCAGCAGCTTAGCGGCCGTGGGCAATCAGCCCCAGCATTTT. Protein product: CASSLAAVGNQPQHF. The V and J genes are TRBV7-9 and TRBJ1-5; no definite D call. CDR1 SEHNR and CDR2 FQNEAQ come from the germline V gene (reference sequence). V shed 0 bases and J shed 2 bases, with 8 bases lying between them. The CDR3 length is 15 residues.

The chain is built from TRBV7-3 and TRBJ2-2; no definite D call. CDR1 is SGHTA, CDR2 FQGTGA, per germline. V gave up 3 bases and J gave up 2 bases, with 10 bases separating them. CDR3 length: 15 residues. CDR3 nucleotides: TGTGCCAGCAGCTTCAGCCTCAGAAACACCGGGGAGCTGTTTTTT. Translation: CASSFSLRNTGELFF.

The rearrangement uses TRBV2 and TRBJ1-5, with 7 bases aligning to TRBD1. Germline loops: CDR1 SNHLY, CDR2 FYNNEI. The CDR3 runs to 14 residues. J gave up 5 bases and V 6 bases, and 7 bases lay outside the gene matches. The CDR3 nucleotides are TGTGCCAGCAGCCGACAGGGACGGGATCAGCCCCAGCATTTT. This gives the protein CASSRQGRDQPQHF. Full variable domain (missing parts from reference TRBV2 and TRBJ1-5): EPEVTQTPSHQVTQMGQEVILRCVPISNHLYFYWYRQILGQKVEFLVSFYNNEISEKSEIFDDQFSVERPDGSNFTLKIRSTKLEDSAMYFCASSRQGRDQPQHFGDGTRLSIL.

This chain connects TRBV11-1 to TRBJ2-3; 9 nucleotides agree with TRBD1. The germline V gene has CDR1 SGHAT and CDR2 FQDESV (reference sequence). CDR3 length equals 17 residues. V shed 4 bases, J shed 2 bases, and the junction held 10 bases outside the gene matches. The DNA of the CDR3 is TGTGCCAGCAGCTCTCTATCCGGGACAGGGAACACAGATACGCAGTATTTT. It encodes CASSSLSGTGNTDTQYF.

J is TRBJ2-2 and V is TRBV12-3 or TRBV12-4; no definite D call. Trimming pared 6 bases from V and 8 bases from J, leaving 13 bases between. This CDR3 is 13 amino acids long. CDR3 sequence: CASRITRTGELFF. DNA for the CDR3: TGTGCCAGCAGGATAACAAGAACAGGGGAGCTGTTTTTT.

In its sample, this clonotype was seen many times. At one boundary the junction diverges from the germline segment, which might be a read error. The chain has TRBV6-1 and TRBJ1-6; D gene unclear. The CDR3 totals 15 residues. The germline V gene encodes CDR1 MNHNS and CDR2 SASEGT. CDR3 DNA: TGTGCCAGCAGTCCCAACGACTCCCATAATTCACCCCTCCACTTT. It encodes CASSPNDSHNSPLHF.

The chain uses TRBV19 and TRBJ2-1; tentatively, D is TRBD1 (5 bases). The CDR3 is 13 residues long. Germline V CDR1 and CDR2: LNHDA, SQIVND (reference sequence). The V gene lost 5 bases and the J gene lost 6 bases, with 11 bases spanning the gap. This CDR3 reads CASSVGVSNEQFF. Here the CDR3 DNA reads TGTGCCAGTAGTGTAGGGGTGTCCAATGAGCAGTTCTTC. Supplemented by reference TRBV19 and TRBJ2-1, the full variable domain reads DGGITQSPKYLFRKEGQNVTLSCEQNLNHDAMYWYRQDPGQGLRLIYYSQIVNDFQKGDIAEGYSVSREKKESFPLTVTSAQKNPTAFYLCASSVGVSNEQFFGPGTRLTVL.

This clonotype has a count of ten or more. The V call is TRBV12-3 or TRBV12-4, the J call TRBJ1-5; D not resolved. This CDR3 comprises 15 residues. V gave up 2 bases and J gave up 2 bases, with 10 bases separating them. CDR3 amino acids: CASSLRENGNQPQHF. DNA of the CDR3: TGTGCCAGCAGTTTACGGGAGAACGGCAATCAGCCCCAGCATTTT.

This clonotype was found a few times. DNA of the CDR3: TGTGCCAGCAGCCCAGGGGGCGTGTACGAGCAGTACTTC. Translated, it gives CASSPGGVYEQYF. The chain combines TRBV7-9 with TRBJ2-7; 8 bases align to TRBD1. This CDR3 has 13 amino acids. Trimming at V came to 5 bases and at J to 4 bases, leaving 4 bases not matched to a gene. From germline, CDR1 is SEHNR and CDR2 FQNEAQ (reference sequence).

V is TRBV11-1 and J is TRBJ1-2; 9 nucleotides match TRBD1. Trimming at V came to 1 base and at J to 6 bases, leaving 9 bases not matched to a gene. In germline, CDR1 is SGHAT, CDR2 FQDESV (reference sequence). CDR3 length: 16 residues. CDR3 sequence: CASSLGPQGAPDGYTF. The DNA of the CDR3 is TGTGCCAGCAGCTTAGGGCCACAGGGGGCGCCGGATGGCTACACCTTC.

The chain joins TRBV2 to TRBJ2-7; D is perhaps TRBD2 (5 bases). The CDR3 sequence is 12 residues long. Germline assignment: CDR1 SNHLY and CDR2 FYNNEI. V was pared by 4 bases and J by 1 base, with 5 bases between. CDR3 DNA sequence: TGTGCCAGCAGTGGAGGGTCCTACGAGCAGTACTTC. Its protein is CASSGGSYEQYF. Based on the CDR3 plus reference TRBV2 and TRBJ2-7, the full variable domain is EPEVTQTPSHQVTQMGQEVILRCVPISNHLYFYWYRQILGQKVEFLVSFYNNEISEKSEIFDDQFSVERPDGSNFTLKIRSTKLEDSAMYFCASSGGSYEQYFGPGTRLTVT.

There are many counts of this clonotype. This chain joins TRBV15 and TRBJ1-4; perhaps TRBD1 as D (5 bases). The V end was cut by 3 bases, the J end by 7 bases, with 15 bases between. Germline values: CDR1 LNHNV, CDR2 YYDKDF (reference sequence). This CDR3 spans 15 amino acids. CDR3 loop: CATSRGVGGGEKLFF. CDR3 DNA sequence: TGTGCCACCAGCAGGGGGGTCGGGGGAGGTGAAAAACTGTTTTTT.

This clonotype came up many times. The J gene is TRBJ1-1, the V gene TRBV2; D is perhaps TRBD1 (6 bases). Germline CDR1 reads SNHLY; CDR2 reads FYNNEI. The CDR3 totals 13 residues. V was shortened by 4 bases and J by 5 bases, with 11 bases between the two germline ends. The CDR3 DNA reads as TGTGCCAGCAGTGGCGAAACAGGGACTGAAGCTTTCTTT. Translating gives CASSGETGTEAFF.

This clonotype was detected many times. This chain links TRBV7-3 with TRBJ2-2, with a possible D match to TRBD1 (6 bases). Per germline, CDR1 SGHTA and CDR2 FQGTGA. The germline V and J ends were trimmed by 3 bases and 5 bases, with 10 bases remaining between them. CDR3 length: 14 amino acids. CDR3 protein: CASSFIQGTGELFF. CDR3 nucleotides: TGTGCCAGCAGCTTCATTCAGGGGACCGGGGAGCTGTTTTTT.

This clonotype was detected many times. The genes are TRBV6-5 and TRBJ1-2; the D is unclear. V was cut by 0 bases and J by 9 bases, with 14 bases left in between. The length of the CDR3 is 14 residues. Germline CDR1 is MNHEY and CDR2 is SVGAGI. The CDR3 here is CASSYSTTGGSYTF. CDR3 nucleotide sequence: TGTGCCAGCAGTTACTCGACAACTGGTGGGAGCTACACCTTC.

This clonotype has at least ten counts. This rearrangement joins TRBV9 to TRBJ2-7, with 9 bases that match TRBD2. Germline CDR1 is SGDLS and CDR2 is YYNGEE. This CDR3 region has 14 residues. The trim removed 4 bases at V and 1 base at J, leaving 3 bases unmatched. The CDR3 sequence: CASSRTSVSYEQYF. The DNA for the CDR3 is TGTGCCAGCAGCAGGACTAGCGTATCCTACGAGCAGTACTTC.

The genes are TRBV19 and TRBJ1-5, with 9 bases identical to TRBD1. Germline V lookup: CDR1 LNHDA, CDR2 SQIVND (reference sequence). This CDR3 is built from 19 residues. Trimming at V came to 1 base and at J to 0 bases, leaving 10 bases not matched to a gene. The CDR3 DNA follows: TGTGCCAGTAGTATAGGACAGGGGGTCGCGTCCGATAGCAATCAGCCCCAGCATTTT. Protein: CASSIGQGVASDSNQPQHF.

The sample holds a few counts of this clonotype. V and J are TRBV11-2 and TRBJ2-6, with a possible D match to TRBD1 (7 bases). Trimming stripped 3 bases from V and 4 bases from J, with 19 bases between. The CDR3 runs to 18 residues. Germline loops: CDR1 SGHAT, CDR2 FQNNGV. CDR3 loop: CASSFRGTVTGGANVLTF. The CDR3 DNA follows: TGTGCCAGCAGCTTTCGCGGGACAGTTACGGGGGGGGCCAACGTCCTGACTTTC.

There are many counts of this clonotype. The gene calls are TRBV7-9 and TRBJ2-7; D gene ambiguous. This CDR3 is built from 13 residues. Germline CDR1 is SEHNR and CDR2 is FQNEAQ (reference sequence). Trimming removed 3 bases at V and 6 bases at J, with 12 bases between. The CDR3 DNA is TGTGCCAGCAGCTTTTCCCCCCCCCCCGAGCAGTACTTC. This encodes CASSFSPPPEQYF.

This clonotype was counted many times. This sequence joins TRBV20-1 and TRBJ2-3; 16 bases align to TRBD2. In germline, CDR1 is DFQATT, CDR2 SNEGSKA (reference sequence). CDR3 size: 15 residues. The junction had 6 bases not matched to a gene; V was cut back by 7 bases and J by 5 bases. The CDR3 loop is CSVGTSGGVRDTQYF. In nucleotides, the CDR3 is TGCAGTGTAGGGACTAGCGGGGGGGTAAGAGATACGCAGTATTTT.

The table lists this clonotype with a few counts. This chain links TRBV29-1 with TRBJ1-2; tentative D call: TRBD1 (6 bases). Trimming took 4 bases from V and 7 from J, leaving 13 bases between them. This CDR3 contains 12 residues. The germline V gene encodes CDR1 SQVTM and CDR2 ANQGSEA. CDR3 in DNA: TGCAGCGTTGGACAGGTACAGGGTGGCTACACCTTC. This codes for CSVGQVQGGYTF.

V gene TRBV15 combines with J gene TRBJ2-7; D not resolved. The germline CDR1 and CDR2 sequences are LNHNV and YYDKDF (reference sequence). The CDR3 has 14 residues. V was trimmed by 0 bases and J by 3 bases, leaving 9 bases between them. CDR3 region: CATSRDRGSYEQYF. The CDR3 coding sequence is TGTGCCACCAGCAGAGATCGAGGCAGCTACGAGCAGTACTTC.